This T cell receptor beta chain stems from a study of cytomegalovirus exposure and HLA in healthy donors. Study-level results: Some TCR beta chains (164 of them) were listed as cytomegalovirus-associated.

This CDR3 contains 14 residues. Germline CDR1 is SGDLS and CDR2 is YYNGEE. Trimming removed 4 bases at V and 6 bases at J, with 16 bases between. TCRdb's table, derived via immunoSEQ multiplex PCR, lists solely in-frame clones and lacks some. Here the sample spans about 170,000 clones, about nine tenths being singletons. A note on this clone: What it recognizes is unknown.

Sequencing used PBMCs. The clonotype was recovered from a man in his late teens or twenties in good health and CMV-seropositive. The gene calls are TRBV9 and TRBJ1-1; no reliable D call. This CDR3 is CASSLDGDRAEAFF. DNA of the CDR3: TGTGCCAGCAGCTTAGACGGGGATAGAGCTGAAGCTTTCTTT. The full variable domain, completed using reference TRBV9 and TRBJ1-1, is DSGVTQTPKHLITATGQRVTLRCSPRSGDLSVYWYQQSLDQGLQFLIQYYNGEERAKGNILERFSAQQFPDLHSELNLSSLELGDSALYFCASSLDGDRAEAFFGQGTRLTVV.